The next 11 T cell receptor beta chains were all read from a single sample in a study of blood T cell repertoires in COVID-19. Clones were sequenced by immunoSEQ multiplex PCR, and TCRdb holds only the in-frame ones, with some missing. The data hold about 200,000 clones, with roughly 79% observed a single time. Sequences were obtained from PBMCs or T cells enriched from blood (not recorded which). The origin of the receptors is a woman aged 45-65 years with acute COVID-19.

The chain carries TRBV4-3 and TRBJ1-3, with a possible D match to TRBD1 (6 bases). The CDR3 is 18 amino acids. V was clipped by 0 bases and J by 0 bases, with 15 bases between them. Germline V lookup: CDR1 LGHNA, CDR2 YSLEER. The CDR3 region is CASSQDTRDTNSGNTIYF. CDR3 DNA sequence: TGCGCCAGCAGCCAAGACACTCGGGACACCAACTCTGGAAACACCATATATTTT.

J is TRBJ2-7 and V is TRBV28, with a weak D call TRBD2 (5 bases). The germline V gene has CDR1 MDHEN and CDR2 SYDVKM. V lost 6 bases, J lost 3 bases, and 15 bases lay in between. CDR3 length equals 14 residues. The CDR3 nucleotides read TGTGCCAGCAGGGCGGGCAGTCGATTCTACGAGCAGTACTTC. Its translation is CASRAGSRFYEQYF.

The V call is TRBV7-9, the J call TRBJ2-7, with 9 bases that match TRBD1. Germline loops: CDR1 SEHNR, CDR2 FQNEAQ (reference sequence). Trimming took 5 bases from V and 5 from J; bases not matched to a gene: 7. This CDR3 has 14 amino acids. The CDR3 coding sequence is TGTGCCAGCAGCCCCGGGACAGGGAGCAACGAGCAGTACTTC. Its translation: CASSPGTGSNEQYF.

The V gene is TRBV7-2, the J gene TRBJ2-3; possible D gene TRBD1, 5 bases. Germline values: CDR1 SGHTA, CDR2 FQGNSA. The V gene lost 2 bases and the J gene lost 3 bases, with 18 bases spanning the gap. The CDR3 loop spans 17 amino acids. CDR3 bases: TGTGCCAGCAGCTTAAGGGGTATCGAACTGGGGACAGATACGCAGTATTTT. Translated, it gives CASSLRGIELGTDTQYF.

This clone was picked up many times. The rearrangement uses TRBV7-9 and TRBJ2-7; tentatively, D is TRBD2 (5 bases). This CDR3 region has 15 residues. Germline CDR1 reads SEHNR; CDR2 reads FQNEAQ (reference sequence). V gave up 7 bases and J gave up 1 base, with 17 bases separating them. The CDR3 loop is CASIKTRDSSYEQYF. For the CDR3, the DNA is TGTGCCAGCATCAAAACCCGGGATTCGTCCTACGAGCAGTACTTC. The variable domain in full, with the rest retrieved from reference TRBV7-9 and TRBJ2-7, is DTGVSQNPRHKITKRGQNVTFRCDPISEHNRLYWYRQTLGQGPEFLTYFQNEAQLEKSRLLSDRFSAERPKGSFSTLEIQRTEQGDSAMYLCASIKTRDSSYEQYFGPGTRLTVT.

J is TRBJ1-4 and V is TRBV15; D call uncertain. The CDR3 runs 13 residues. The ends were cut back, 5 bases at V and 7 bases at J, with 11 bases in the middle. Germline-derived CDR1 and CDR2 are LNHNV and YYDKDF (reference sequence). Written as DNA, the CDR3 is TGTGCCACCAGCCCGTCCCCCGGTGAAAAACTGTTTTTT. Encoded protein: CATSPSPGEKLFF.

V and J are TRBV7-2 and TRBJ2-7, with unresolved D. The germline V gene encodes CDR1 SGHTA and CDR2 FQGNSA. Deletions cut 0 bases from V and 2 bases from J, with 11 bases between. The CDR3 contains 15 residues. CDR3 residues: CASSLAESPAYEQYF. The CDR3 DNA sequence: TGTGCCAGCAGCTTAGCTGAGAGCCCCGCCTACGAGCAGTACTTC.

V is TRBV28 and J is TRBJ1-5, with D unclear. Germline CDR1 MDHEN, CDR2 SYDVKM. This CDR3 is built from 14 residues. Deletions cut 3 bases from V and 2 bases from J, with 8 bases between. CDR3 bases: TGTGCCAGCAGTTTTGGGCAGGGCAATCAGCCCCAGCATTTT. Encoded protein: CASSFGQGNQPQHF.

The rearrangement links TRBV4-1 to TRBJ1-4; D is perhaps TRBD1 (5 bases). Trimming removed 2 bases at V and 4 bases at J, with 11 bases between. The V gene's germline CDR1 is MGHRA and CDR2 YSYEKL. This CDR3 has 15 amino acids. CDR3 in DNA: TGCGCCAGCAGCCAACTAGGACAAGTTAATGAAAAACTGTTTTTT. Its translation: CASSQLGQVNEKLFF.

V is TRBV18 and J is TRBJ1-4, with 7 bases aligning to TRBD1. Germline CDR1 KGHSH, CDR2 LQKENI. This CDR3 is 15 amino acids long. V lost 0 bases and J lost 8; bases outside the gene matches: 6. CDR3 in DNA: TGTGCCAGCTCACCACCAGACAGGGAGAGCGAAAAACTGTTTTTT. This translates into CASSPPDRESEKLFF. Complete variable domain (other parts from reference TRBV18 and TRBJ1-4): NAGVMQNPRHLVRRRGQEARLRCSPMKGHSHVYWYRQLPEEGLKFMVYLQKENIIDESGMPKERFSAEFPKEGPSILRIQQVVRGDSAAYFCASSPPDRESEKLFFGSGTQLSVL.

The chain carries TRBV4-3 and TRBJ2-1; possible D gene TRBD2, 5 bases. CDR1 is LGHNA and CDR2 is YSLEER in the germline V gene. This CDR3 spans 16 amino acids. With 4 bases removed from V and 2 bases from J, the gap between germline ends came to 15 bases. The CDR3 sequence: CASSRQYEGAYNEQFF. Here the CDR3 DNA reads TGCGCCAGCAGCCGACAATACGAGGGCGCCTACAATGAGCAGTTCTTC.